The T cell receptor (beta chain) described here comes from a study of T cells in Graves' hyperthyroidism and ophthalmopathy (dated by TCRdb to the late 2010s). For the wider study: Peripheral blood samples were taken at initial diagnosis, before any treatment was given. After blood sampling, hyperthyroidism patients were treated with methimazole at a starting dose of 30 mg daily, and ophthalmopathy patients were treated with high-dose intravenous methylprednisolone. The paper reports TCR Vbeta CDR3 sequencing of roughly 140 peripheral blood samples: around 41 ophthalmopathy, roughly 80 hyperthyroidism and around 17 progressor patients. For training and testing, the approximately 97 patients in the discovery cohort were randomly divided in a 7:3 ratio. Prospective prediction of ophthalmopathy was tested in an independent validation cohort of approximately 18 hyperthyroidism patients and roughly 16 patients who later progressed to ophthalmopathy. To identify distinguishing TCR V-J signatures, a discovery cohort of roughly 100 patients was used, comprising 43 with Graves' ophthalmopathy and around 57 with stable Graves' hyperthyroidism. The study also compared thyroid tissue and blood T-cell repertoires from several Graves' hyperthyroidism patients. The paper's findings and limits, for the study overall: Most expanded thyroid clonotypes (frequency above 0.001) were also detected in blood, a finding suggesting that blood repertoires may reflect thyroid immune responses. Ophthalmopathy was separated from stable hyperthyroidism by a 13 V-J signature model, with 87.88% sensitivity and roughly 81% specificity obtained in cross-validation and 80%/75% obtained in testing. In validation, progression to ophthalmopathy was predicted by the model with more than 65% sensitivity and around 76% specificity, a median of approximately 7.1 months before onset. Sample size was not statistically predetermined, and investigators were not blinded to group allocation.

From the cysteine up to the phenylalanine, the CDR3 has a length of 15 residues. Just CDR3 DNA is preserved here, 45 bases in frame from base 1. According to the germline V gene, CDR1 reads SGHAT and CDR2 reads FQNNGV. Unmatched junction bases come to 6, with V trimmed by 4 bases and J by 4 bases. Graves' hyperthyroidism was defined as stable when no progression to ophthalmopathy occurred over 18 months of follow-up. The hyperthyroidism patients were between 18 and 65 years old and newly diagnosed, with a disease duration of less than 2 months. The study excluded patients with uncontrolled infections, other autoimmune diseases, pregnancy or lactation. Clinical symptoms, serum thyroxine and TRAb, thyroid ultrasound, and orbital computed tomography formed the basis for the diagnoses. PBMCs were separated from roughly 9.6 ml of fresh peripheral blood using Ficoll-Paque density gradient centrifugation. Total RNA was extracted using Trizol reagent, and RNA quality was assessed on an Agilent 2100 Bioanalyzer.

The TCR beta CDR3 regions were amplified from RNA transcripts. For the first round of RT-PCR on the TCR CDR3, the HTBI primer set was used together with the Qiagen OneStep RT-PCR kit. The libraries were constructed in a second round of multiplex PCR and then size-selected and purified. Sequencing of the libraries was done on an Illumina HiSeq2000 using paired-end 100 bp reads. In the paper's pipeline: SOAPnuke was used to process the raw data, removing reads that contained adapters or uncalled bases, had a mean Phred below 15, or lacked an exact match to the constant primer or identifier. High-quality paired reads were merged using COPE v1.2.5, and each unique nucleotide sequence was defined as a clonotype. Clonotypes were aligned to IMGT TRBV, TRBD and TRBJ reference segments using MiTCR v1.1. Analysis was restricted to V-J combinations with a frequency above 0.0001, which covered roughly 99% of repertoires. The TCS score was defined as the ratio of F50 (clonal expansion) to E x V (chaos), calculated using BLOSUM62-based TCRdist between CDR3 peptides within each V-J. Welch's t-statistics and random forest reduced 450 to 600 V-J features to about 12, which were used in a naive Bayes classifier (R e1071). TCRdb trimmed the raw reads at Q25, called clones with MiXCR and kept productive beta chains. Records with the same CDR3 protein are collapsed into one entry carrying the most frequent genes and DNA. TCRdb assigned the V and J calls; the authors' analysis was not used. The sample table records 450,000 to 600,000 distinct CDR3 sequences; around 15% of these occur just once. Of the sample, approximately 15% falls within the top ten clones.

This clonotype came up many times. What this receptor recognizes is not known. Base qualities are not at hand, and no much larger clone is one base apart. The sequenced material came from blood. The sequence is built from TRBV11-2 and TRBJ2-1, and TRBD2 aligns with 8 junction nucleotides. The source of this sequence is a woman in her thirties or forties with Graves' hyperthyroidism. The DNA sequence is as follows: TGTGCCAGCAGCTCGGTGAGCGGGAGTTACAATGAGCAGTTCTTC. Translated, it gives CASSSVSGSYNEQFF.